A single sample is the source of the 21 T cell receptor beta chains below, sequenced in a study of cytomegalovirus exposure and HLA in healthy donors. This PCR relied on a set of 60 Vbeta primers and 13 Jbeta primers. Sequencing was performed with immunoSEQ multiplex PCR; in TCRdb, only in-frame clones are kept and a portion is missing. The sample records some 150,000 clones, around 9.6% being singletons. The material sequenced was PBMCs. These receptors were collected from a male donor in good health and CMV-seronegative.

This rearrangement joins TRBV9 to TRBJ1-6; D may be TRBD1 (5 bases). CDR1 and CDR2 from the germline V gene are SGDLS and YYNGEE. The CDR3 loop spans 15 amino acids. Trimming left V 2 bases short and J 7 bases short, with 13 bases between. This CDR3 is CASSVGLGVNSPLHF. DNA for the CDR3: TGTGCCAGCAGCGTGGGGTTAGGGGTCAATTCACCCCTCCACTTT. Using reference TRBV9 and TRBJ1-6 for the parts outside the CDR3, the full variable domain is DSGVTQTPKHLITATGQRVTLRCSPRSGDLSVYWYQQSLDQGLQFLIQYYNGEERAKGNILERFSAQQFPDLHSELNLSSLELGDSALYFCASSVGLGVNSPLHFGNGTRLTVT.

This clone was detected a few times. The rearrangement joins TRBV5-4 to TRBJ1-2; TRBD1 aligns across 9 bases. Germline CDR1 is SGHNT and CDR2 is YYREEE (reference sequence). The CDR3 consists of 15 residues. With 5 bases clipped from V and 5 bases from J, the junction kept 10 bases outside the gene matches. CDR3 nucleotide sequence: TGTGCCAGCAGACTTACAGGGGGCCCGCGGTATGGCTACACCTTC. It is translated as CASRLTGGPRYGYTF.

Only a few counts were recorded for this clone. This rearrangement joins TRBV7-2 to TRBJ1-2; D not resolved. This CDR3 spans 12 amino acids. Germline CDR1 is SGHTA and CDR2 is FQGNSA. Trimming took off 4 bases at V and 0 bases at J, with 3 bases between the two ends. The CDR3 DNA follows: TGTGCCAGCAGCTCCACTAACTATGGCTACACCTTC. This gives the protein CASSSTNYGYTF.

This clone was picked up a small number of times. The J gene is TRBJ1-1, the V gene TRBV6-5; 7 bases are shared with TRBD1. V gave up 8 bases and J gave up 1 base; unmatched junction bases: 7. This CDR3 region has 14 residues. Germline lookup yields CDR1 MNHEY and CDR2 SVGAGI. In DNA, the CDR3 is TGTGCCAGCGGCAGGGGGGCTCCGAACACTGAAGCTTTCTTT. Its protein is CASGRGAPNTEAFF.

The rearrangement links TRBV4-3 to TRBJ1-4; 7 bases are shared with TRBD1. CDR1 LGHNA and CDR2 YSLEER come from the germline V gene. CDR3 size: 15 residues. The V gene end was trimmed by 4 bases and the J gene end by 6 bases; junction bases not matched to a gene: 8. The CDR3 spells CASSLLDRRDEKLFF. The CDR3 DNA follows: TGCGCCAGCAGCCTGCTGGACAGGCGGGATGAAAAACTGTTTTTT.

This clone appeared a few times. This sample includes further DNA sequences coding for the same CDR3. DNA for the CDR3: TGTGCCAGCAGTTACCGGCAGGGGTACGAGCAGTACTTC. It yields the protein CASSYRQGYEQYF. This chain uses TRBV6-5 with TRBJ2-7; TRBD1 is a possible D gene (6 bases). This CDR3 is built from 13 residues. Germline CDR1 is MNHEY and CDR2 is SVGAGI. V shed 2 bases and J shed 4 bases, with 9 bases lying between them.

This clone was recorded a few times. The chain uses TRBV6-1 and TRBJ1-3, with D perhaps matching TRBD1 (5 bases). The germline CDR1 and CDR2 sequences are MNHNS and SASEGT. The CDR3 consists of 14 residues. Trimming left V 6 bases short and J 1 base short, with 10 bases between. The DNA for the CDR3 is TGTGCCAGCAGGGATAGGGGATCTGGAAACACCATATATTTT. It is translated as CASRDRGSGNTIYF.

The CDR3 nucleotides read TGTGCCAGCAGATGGGGGGAAAGCCAAGAGACCCAGTACTTC. This codes for CASRWGESQETQYF. The chain carries TRBV7-9 and TRBJ2-5; D is perhaps TRBD2 (6 bases). The germline V and J ends were trimmed by 6 bases and 1 base, with 12 bases remaining between them. CDR3 length equals 14 residues. Per the germline V gene, CDR1 is SEHNR and CDR2 is FQNEAQ (reference sequence).

V usage is TRBV4-3 and J usage is TRBJ2-6; tentatively, D is TRBD1 (5 bases). V lost 4 bases and J 0 bases, leaving 16 bases between the germline ends. The CDR3 spans 18 residues. Germline-derived CDR1 and CDR2 are LGHNA and YSLEER. This CDR3 reads CASSPRDSLASGANVLTF. CDR3 nucleotide sequence: TGCGCCAGCAGCCCCCGAGACAGCCTCGCCTCTGGGGCCAACGTCCTGACTTTC.

In its sample, this clone was seen a few times. J is TRBJ2-7 and V is TRBV9, with D maybe TRBD1 (5 bases). V was clipped by 5 bases and J by 1 base, with 7 bases between them. CDR1 and CDR2 (germline): SGDLS, YYNGEE. The CDR3 has 12 amino acids. The CDR3: CASRGQSYEQYF. The CDR3 DNA is TGTGCCAGCAGGGGGCAATCCTACGAGCAGTACTTC.

The chain couples TRBV5-1 to TRBJ2-3, with 14 bases fitting TRBD2. Germline CDR1 reads SGHRS; CDR2 reads YFSETQ. The CDR3 consists of 18 residues. V shed 2 bases and J 0 bases; nucleotides not matched to a gene: 5. Written as DNA, the CDR3 is TGCGCCAGCAGCTTCGGACTAGCGGGGGGTCCTAGCACAGATACGCAGTATTTT. Amino acids: CASSFGLAGGPSTDTQYF.

The chain has TRBV19 and TRBJ2-3; a possible D gene is TRBD1 (6 bases). The CDR3 is 15 amino acids. From germline, CDR1 is LNHDA and CDR2 SQIVND (reference sequence). The V and J ends lost 4 bases and 2 bases respectively, with 13 bases between them. CDR3 sequence (DNA): TGTGCCAGTAGTACTTGGACAGCTATCACAGATACGCAGTATTTT. It translates to CASSTWTAITDTQYF.

This clone was counted between two and nine times. The chain couples TRBV19 to TRBJ2-7, with D perhaps matching TRBD1 (6 bases). Germline CDR1 LNHDA, CDR2 SQIVND (reference sequence). Trimming removed 4 bases from V and 3 bases from J, with 10 bases in between. The CDR3 is 13 residues long. The CDR3 loop is CASSKGELYEQYF. The CDR3 DNA sequence: TGTGCCAGTAGTAAGGGGGAGCTCTACGAGCAGTACTTC.

This clone was seen more than once but under ten times. CDR3 sequence: CASSEFNKNTEAFF. In DNA, the CDR3 is TGTGCCAGCAGTGAATTCAACAAGAACACTGAAGCTTTCTTT. The V gene is TRBV25-1, the J gene TRBJ1-1, with D uncertain. Looked up from germline, CDR1 is MGHDK and CDR2 is SYGVNS. Trimming took off 1 base at V and 1 base at J, with 7 bases between the two ends. This CDR3 has 14 residues.

This clone was seen a handful of times. V gene TRBV15 combines with J gene TRBJ2-1, with TRBD2 identical over 13 bases. With 1 base clipped from V and 8 bases from J, the junction kept 5 bases outside the gene matches. Per germline, CDR1 LNHNV and CDR2 YYDKDF (reference sequence). There are 16 residues in the CDR3. The chain's CDR3 is CATSRVTTSGGHEQFF. The CDR3 coding sequence is TGTGCCACCAGCAGAGTTACGACTAGCGGGGGGCATGAGCAGTTCTTC.

This clone was seen more than once but under ten times. The chain carries TRBV7-9 and TRBJ1-2; D possibly corresponds to TRBD1 (5 bases). The ends were cut back, 5 bases at V and 8 bases at J, with 15 bases in the middle. Germline assignment: CDR1 SEHNR and CDR2 FQNEAQ (reference sequence). The CDR3 loop spans 13 amino acids. The CDR3 coding sequence is TGTGCCAGCAGCCCCCCGGGGGGTGCGGGCTACACCTTC. It yields the protein CASSPPGGAGYTF.

In DNA, the CDR3 is TGTGCCAGCAGTTTAAATCGAAGAGGGACATTCCAAGAGACCCAGTACTTC. It specifies CASSLNRRGTFQETQYF. This rearrangement joins TRBV28 to TRBJ2-5, with TRBD1 as a possible D gene (6 bases). Germline values: CDR1 MDHEN, CDR2 SYDVKM. The CDR3 has 17 residues. Trimming pared 2 bases from V and 1 base from J, leaving 17 bases between.

This clone was detected a few times. The chain has TRBV7-2 and TRBJ1-6; TRBD1 matches 7 bases. Unmatched junction bases numbered 7, after V lost 5 bases and J lost 0 bases. The germline gives CDR1 SGHTA, CDR2 FQGNSA. There are 17 residues in the CDR3. CDR3 DNA sequence: TGTGCCAGCAGCCAACAGGGGCCCAGCTCCTATAATTCACCCCTCCACTTT. This codes for CASSQQGPSSYNSPLHF.

Comment on this clone: Other nucleotide sequences in the sample specify the same CDR3. The chain has TRBV7-9 and TRBJ1-1, with 7 bases identical to TRBD1. The germline CDR1 and CDR2 sequences are SEHNR and FQNEAQ (reference sequence). V was pared by 5 bases and J by 5 bases, with 5 bases of the junction left unmatched. The length of the CDR3 is 13 residues. CDR3: CASSPRGRTEAFF. For the CDR3, the DNA is TGTGCCAGCAGCCCGAGGGGGCGGACTGAAGCTTTCTTT.

This clone was counted a few times. The rearrangement uses TRBV19 and TRBJ1-5; D gene ambiguous. Germline loops: CDR1 LNHDA, CDR2 SQIVND (reference sequence). The V end lost 5 bases, the J end lost 4 bases, and 9 bases lay between the germline ends. The CDR3 sequence is 13 residues long. CDR3 bases: TGTGCCAGTAGTCGGGTCGTAAATCAGCCCCAGCATTTT. The encoded protein is CASSRVVNQPQHF. Drawing the rest from reference TRBV19 and TRBJ1-5, the complete variable domain is DGGITQSPKYLFRKEGQNVTLSCEQNLNHDAMYWYRQDPGQGLRLIYYSQIVNDFQKGDIAEGYSVSREKKESFPLTVTSAQKNPTAFYLCASSRVVNQPQHFGDGTRLSIL.

The chain employs TRBV7-2 and TRBJ1-1; D call uncertain. CDR1 and CDR2 from the germline V gene are SGHTA and FQGNSA. V was clipped by 1 base and J by 4 bases, with 10 bases between them. The CDR3 has 14 amino acids. The CDR3: CASSLGPPGTEAFF. The DNA of the CDR3 is TGTGCCAGCAGCTTAGGACCGCCGGGCACTGAAGCTTTCTTT.